These T cell receptor beta chains were read from a single sample in a study of shared clonotypes between healthy human individuals. Clones were read by immunoSEQ multiplex PCR, and TCRdb kept only the in-frame ones, dropping some. Here the sample spans 1.5 million to 2.5 million clones, just under 95% being singletons. The sample comprised naive CD8+ T cells sorted from blood. All receptors come from a man between 18 and 35 years old in good health. The CDR3 runs from the conserved cysteine through the conserved F or W. The D gene is left open where the match is weak. Some rows mark clone size as missing; the rest say once, few, many or name a class of expanded clone.

TRBD2	-	TRBV7-9	TRBJ2-1	CASSPREKSYNEQFF	TGTGCCAGCAGCCCGCGGGAGAAAAGCTACAATGAGCAGTTCTTC
-	-	TRBV9	TRBJ2-7	CASSPTGVNEQYF	TGTGCCAGCAGCCCGACGGGTGTGAACGAGCAGTACTTC
-	-	TRBV4-1	TRBJ1-4	CASSQDGPASPEEKLFF	TGCGCCAGCAGCCAAGATGGGCCAGCCTCGCCGGAGGAAAAACTGTTTTTT
-	-	TRBV11-2	TRBJ2-3	CASSLGTGAWVTQYF	TGTGCCAGCAGCCTCGGGACGGGGGCTTGGGTGACGCAGTATTTT
-	-	TRBV28	TRBJ1-6	CASSSSSYNSPLHF	TGTGCCAGCAGTTCAAGCTCCTATAATTCACCCCTCCACTTT
-	-	TRBV9	TRBJ2-7	CASSSTDSYEQYF	TGTGCCAGCAGCTCCACAGACTCCTACGAGCAGTACTTC
-	-	TRBV25-1	TRBJ2-3	CASSGAGETQYF	TGTGCCAGCAGTGGGGCCGGGGAGACGCAGTATTTT
TRBD1	-	TRBV7-6	TRBJ1-2	CASSLTSGGRSYGYTF	TGTGCCAGCAGCCTTACATCAGGGGGAAGAAGCTATGGCTACACCTTC
-	-	TRBV30	TRBJ1-5	CAWGGENSNQPQHF	TGTGCCTGGGGTGGGGAAAATAGCAATCAGCCCCAGCATTTT
-	-	TRBV11-2	TRBJ1-1	CASSRAGEAFF	TGTGCCAGCAGCCGCGCCGGGGAAGCTTTCTTT
-	-	TRBV10-3	TRBJ2-7	CAISGGRPSSEQYF	TGTGCCATCAGTGGGGGCAGGCCGTCGAGTGAGCAGTACTTC
TRBD1	-	TRBV4-1	TRBJ2-7	CASSLQEWGQGANEQYF	TGCGCCAGCAGCCTACAGGAGTGGGGACAGGGGGCTAACGAGCAGTACTTC
TRBD1	-	TRBV11-2	TRBJ2-3	CASSSQRGQSGGTDTQYF	TGTGCCAGCAGCTCTCAACGCGGACAGTCAGGGGGAACAGATACGCAGTATTTT
-	-	TRBV29-1	TRBJ2-3	CSVEDAGASTDTQYF	TGCAGCGTTGAAGATGCAGGGGCGAGCACAGATACGCAGTATTTT
-	-	TRBV7-9	TRBJ2-5	CASSLGGQTQYF	TGTGCCAGCAGCTTAGGCGGTCAGACCCAGTACTTC
-	-	TRBV10-1	TRBJ2-5	CASSEEPGPIQETQYF	TGCGCCAGCAGTGAGGAGCCGGGACCGATCCAAGAGACCCAGTACTTC
-	-	TRBV7-9	TRBJ2-7	CASSFLTGESNPYEQYF	TGTGCCAGCAGCTTCCTCACAGGTGAATCCAATCCCTACGAGCAGTACTTC
-	-	TRBV30	TRBJ2-3	CALQLTGVTDTQYF	TGTGCCTTACAACTAACCGGGGTCACAGATACGCAGTATTTT
-	once	TRBV4-1	TRBJ1-2	CASSPTENYGYTF	TGCGCCAGCAGCCCGACAGAAAACTATGGCTACACCTTC
-	once	TRBV7-9	TRBJ1-5	CASSSAGSNQPQHF	TGTGCCAGCAGCTCAGCGGGGAGCAATCAGCCCCAGCATTTT
-	few	TRBV5-1	TRBJ1-1	CASSLASGKNTEAFF	TGCGCCAGCAGCTTGGCTTCAGGGAAGAACACTGAAGCTTTCTTT
-	-	TRBV5-6	TRBJ1-6	CASSPGLVGSPLHF	TGTGCCAGCAGCCCAGGGCTGGTGGGATCACCCCTCCACTTT